The clone carrying this T cell receptor beta chain was recorded a few times. Its antigen is unidentified. Germline V gives CDR1 SGHTA, CDR2 FQGNSA. V lost 1 base and J lost 12, with 16 bases in between. The CDR3 spans 14 residues. This entry is derived from a study of T cell responses to AZD1222 COVID-19 vaccine. General study points: White British people made up most donors, females outnumbered males, and clonal diversity was possibly underestimated.

The data were produced by immunoSEQ multiplex PCR, yet TCRdb's version contains in-frame clones alone and is incomplete. In the table there are 150,000 to 200,000 clones, around 93% of which are singletons. Sample: peripheral blood, taken on day 0 of AZD1222 vaccination. The chain recombines TRBV7-2 with TRBJ2-1; D tentatively reads TRBD1 or TRBD2 (5 bases each). This receptor was obtained from an adult in good health. The CDR3 DNA follows: TGTGCCAGCAGCTTAGGTGAGTCCGGGGACGGGCAGTTCTTC. Protein product: CASSLGESGDGQFF.